The following is a T cell receptor (beta chain) sequence with its context. Its antigen is as yet unknown. CDR1 is MNHEY and CDR2 is SMNVEV in the germline V gene (reference sequence). V was trimmed by 5 bases and J by 5 bases, leaving 10 bases between them. The CDR3 totals 12 residues. This sample is drawn from a study of identical twins. Study-wide points: In cord blood, abundant beta clonotypes had fewer insertions; memory showed no trend.

TCRdb analysed the 5' RACE reads with MiXCR anew, one entry per CDR3 protein. The data contain 600,000 to 800,000 distinct CDR3 sequences, 21% of them singletons. This sample also appeared in a second study, on T cells expressing NK-cell markers. From that paper: Sorted CD3+CD56+NKG2C+, CD3+CD56+NKG2C- and CD3+CD56-NKG2C+ T cells supplied TCR beta repertoires. Just one sequenced donor of eight was HCMV-seronegative, while seven were seropositive.

The sample consisted of PBMCs. The TCR comes from a woman between 18 and 30 years old in good health. The V call is TRBV27, the J call TRBJ2-7; D may correspond to TRBD1 or TRBD2 (5 bases each). CDR3 bases: TGTGCCAGCAGTCGGGGCGTCGACGAGCAGTACTTC. This sequence encodes CASSRGVDEQYF.